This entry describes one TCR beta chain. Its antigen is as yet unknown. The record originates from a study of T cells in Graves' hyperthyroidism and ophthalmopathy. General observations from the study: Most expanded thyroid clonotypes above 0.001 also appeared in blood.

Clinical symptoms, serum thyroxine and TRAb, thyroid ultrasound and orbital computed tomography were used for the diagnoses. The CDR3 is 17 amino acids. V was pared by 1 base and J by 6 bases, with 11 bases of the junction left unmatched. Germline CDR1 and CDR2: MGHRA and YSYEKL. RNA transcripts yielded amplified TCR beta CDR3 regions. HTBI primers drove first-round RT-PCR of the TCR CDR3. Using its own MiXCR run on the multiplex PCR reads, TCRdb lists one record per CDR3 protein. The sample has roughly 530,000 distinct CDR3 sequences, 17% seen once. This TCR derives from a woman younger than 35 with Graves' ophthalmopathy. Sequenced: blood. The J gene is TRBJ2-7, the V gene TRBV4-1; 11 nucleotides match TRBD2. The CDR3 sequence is CASSQVVTSGSPFEQYF. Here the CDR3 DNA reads TGCGCCAGCAGCCAAGTGGTCACTAGCGGGAGTCCGTTCGAGCAGTACTTC.